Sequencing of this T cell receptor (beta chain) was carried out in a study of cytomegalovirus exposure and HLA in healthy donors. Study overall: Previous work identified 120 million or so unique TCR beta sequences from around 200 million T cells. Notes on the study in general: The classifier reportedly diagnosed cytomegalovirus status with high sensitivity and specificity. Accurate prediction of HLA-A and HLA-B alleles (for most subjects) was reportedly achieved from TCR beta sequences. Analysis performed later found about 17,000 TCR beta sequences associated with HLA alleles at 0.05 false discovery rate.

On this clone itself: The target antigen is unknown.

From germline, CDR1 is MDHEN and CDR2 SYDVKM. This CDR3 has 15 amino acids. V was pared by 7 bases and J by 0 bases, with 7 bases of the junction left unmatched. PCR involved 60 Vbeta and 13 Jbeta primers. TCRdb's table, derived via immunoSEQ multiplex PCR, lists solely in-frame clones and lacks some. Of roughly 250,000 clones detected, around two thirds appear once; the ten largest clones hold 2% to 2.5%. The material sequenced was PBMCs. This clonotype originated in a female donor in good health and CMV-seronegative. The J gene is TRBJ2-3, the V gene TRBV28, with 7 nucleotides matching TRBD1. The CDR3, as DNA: TGTGCCAGCAAGGGACAGTTCACAAGCACAGATACGCAGTATTTT. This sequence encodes CASKGQFTSTDTQYF.